The 14 T cell receptor beta chains listed next were all sequenced from one sample in a study of blood T cells in healthy people across ages. With a J-beta primer mix and a sample-barcoded 5' primer, a second PCR ran roughly 6 to 11 cycles. TCRdb processed the 5' RACE reads anew with MiXCR; each CDR3 protein has one entry. The table lists 800,000 or so distinct CDR3 sequences, roughly 25% of them singletons. This sample was shared with a second study, whose subject was T cells of mothers and their children.

The sequenced sample consisted of blood. These receptors all stem from a boy under 18 in good health.

Only a few counts were recorded for this clonotype. The chain has TRBV25-1 and TRBJ2-6; D may be TRBD1 or TRBD2 (5 bases each). V was clipped by 3 bases and J by 2 bases, with 8 bases between them. This CDR3 region has 15 residues. Looked up from germline, CDR1 is MGHDK and CDR2 is SYGVNS. CDR3 DNA: TGTGCCAGCAGTGATCAGGGACCTGGGGCCAACGTCCTGACTTTC. This sequence encodes CASSDQGPGANVLTF.

This clonotype showed up just a few times. The chain couples TRBV29-1 to TRBJ2-5, with D hard to call. There are 13 residues in the CDR3. V lost 7 bases and J lost 0, with 12 bases in between. CDR1 is SQVTM, CDR2 ANQGSEA, per germline. The CDR3 region has the DNA TGCAGCGCCGAGGCTTGGTACCAAGAGACCCAGTACTTC. It specifies CSAEAWYQETQYF.

This clonotype appeared a few times. V is TRBV7-9 and J is TRBJ2-5; 7 positions match TRBD1. The J call may be in error: the DNA end matches TRBJ2-7 better. This CDR3 comprises 14 residues. Germline CDR1 SEHNR, CDR2 FQNEAQ (reference sequence). The CDR3 DNA sequence: TGTGCCAGCAGCCCGTGGGACAGCCCCTACGAGCAGTACTTC. Translated: CASSPWDSPYEQYF.

V gene TRBV2 combines with J gene TRBJ2-1; D uncertain. This CDR3 contains 10 residues. The germline V gene has CDR1 SNHLY and CDR2 FYNNEI. V lost 3 bases to trimming and J lost 11 bases, with 5 bases between them. The CDR3 spells CASSDVQQFF. The CDR3 coding sequence is TGTGCCAGCAGTGACGTCCAGCAGTTCTTC.

The chain carries TRBV27 and TRBJ2-2; maybe TRBD2 (7 bases). The CDR3 has 17 amino acids. Germline CDR1 reads MNHEY; CDR2 reads SMNVEV (reference sequence). The germline V and J ends were trimmed by 4 bases and 3 bases, with 18 bases remaining between them. In DNA form, the CDR3 reads TGTGCCAGCAGTTGGGACGGGGGGCTAAGCGACACCGGGGAGCTGTTTTTT. Protein: CASSWDGGLSDTGELFF.

The chain combines TRBV4-1 with TRBJ1-4; 7 positions agree with TRBD1. Germline CDR1 is MGHRA and CDR2 is YSYEKL. The ends lost 1 base at V and 8 bases at J; junction bases unmatched: 10. The CDR3 contains 16 residues. As DNA, the CDR3 is TGCGCCAGCAGCCAAGGAGACAGGGCAGTAGGGGAAAAACTGTTTTTT. It specifies CASSQGDRAVGEKLFF.

The V and J genes are TRBV6-1 and TRBJ1-5, with D possibly matching TRBD1 (5 bases). Trimming took off 3 bases at V and 6 bases at J, with 18 bases between the two ends. Germline V CDR1 and CDR2: MNHNS, SASEGT. This CDR3 contains 16 residues. CDR3: CASSDKTVRPGQPQHF. The CDR3 DNA reads TGTGCCAGCAGTGATAAGACAGTCAGGCCGGGTCAGCCCCAGCATTTT.

This clonotype appeared many times. The chain links TRBV7-9 to TRBJ2-4; D remains ambiguous. The V end lost 5 bases, the J end lost 3 bases, and 14 bases lay between the germline ends. CDR3 length: 15 residues. Per germline, CDR1 SEHNR and CDR2 FQNEAQ (reference sequence). The CDR3 coding sequence is TGTGCCAGCAGCCCACGGGCGCTGGACAAAAACATTCAGTACTTC. Translating gives CASSPRALDKNIQYF.

The chain links TRBV7-3 to TRBJ2-5; TRBD2 agrees at 8 bases. The J call may be incorrect, as the DNA end agrees better with TRBJ2-7. Germline CDR1 reads SGHTA; CDR2 reads FQGTGA. The CDR3 totals 16 residues. CDR3 protein: CASSYELAGFSYEQYF. The DNA for the CDR3 is TGTGCCAGCAGCTATGAGCTAGCGGGTTTCTCCTACGAGCAGTACTTC.

J is TRBJ2-3 and V is TRBV12-3 or TRBV12-4; no clear D. The CDR3 consists of 17 residues. The ends were cut back, 6 bases at V and 2 bases at J, with 21 bases in the middle. CDR3 sequence reads: CASRAPLGKLNTDTQYF. CDR3 nucleotides: TGTGCCAGCAGGGCGCCTCTAGGAAAGTTAAACACAGATACGCAGTATTTT.

The rearrangement links TRBV12-3 or TRBV12-4 to TRBJ2-2, with 7 bases aligning to TRBD1. This CDR3 is 15 amino acids long. The V and J ends lost 1 base and 3 bases, in that order; junction bases with no gene match: 2. DNA for the CDR3: TGTGCCAGCAGTTTAGAGGGACAGTACACCGGGGAGCTGTTTTTT. Its translation is CASSLEGQYTGELFF.

This sequence joins TRBV15 and TRBJ2-1; 10 bases are a match to TRBD2. J gave up 2 bases and V 7 bases, and 5 bases lay outside the gene matches. The CDR3 covers 15 residues. The germline CDR1 and CDR2 sequences are LNHNV and YYDKDF (reference sequence). The CDR3 sequence: CATTVSGGAYNEQFF. The CDR3 DNA follows: TGTGCCACCACCGTCAGCGGGGGGGCCTACAATGAGCAGTTCTTC.

This clonotype has just a few counts. This chain connects TRBV6-6 to TRBJ1-3; D unresolved. The length of the CDR3 is 16 residues. Germline loops: CDR1 MNHNY, CDR2 SVGAGI (reference sequence). The V and J ends lost 0 bases and 0 bases respectively, with 9 bases between them. CDR3 amino acids: CASSYSILDSGNTIYF. The CDR3 DNA is TGTGCCAGCAGTTACTCGATCCTAGACTCTGGAAACACCATATATTTT.

The J gene is TRBJ2-3, the V gene TRBV6-1; 11 positions match TRBD2. Germline CDR1 and CDR2: MNHNS and SASEGT. CDR3 length: 17 amino acids. J was trimmed by 5 bases and V by 3 bases; bases with no gene match: 10. In DNA, the CDR3 is TGTGCCAGCAGTGACCGGTTTAGCGGGGGGGCTGGAGATACGCAGTATTTT. This gives the protein CASSDRFSGGAGDTQYF.